This T cell receptor (beta chain) was recovered during a study of monozygotic twins with inflammatory bowel disease. The V gene's germline CDR1 is MNHEY and CDR2 SVGEGT. This CDR3 contains 17 residues. Using the 5' RACE reads, TCRdb records one entry per CDR3 protein without DNA. Its table records approximately 400,000 distinct CDR3 sequences. The rearrangement uses TRBV6-2 or TRBV6-3 and TRBJ2-1; checking the TCRdb D call of TRBD2 is not possible without DNA. This TCR came from a human donor with ulcerative colitis or Crohn's disease, or a healthy co-twin of an affected twin (not recorded which). The specimen was blood. CDR3 loop: CASRGSGRRGLYNEQFF.